Following are 28 T cell receptor beta chains from one sample sequenced in a study of T-cell memory formation after mild COVID-19. MiXCR, applied by TCRdb to the 5' RACE reads, yields one record per CDR3 protein. The table records a few hundred thousand distinct CDR3 sequences, 21% of them present only once. What was sequenced was PBMCs or a T cell subset sorted from them (not recorded which). The receptors were sampled from an adult woman who had mild COVID-19 (a few samples of this study predate the infection). Cell type and time point are not known.

The V and J genes are TRBV12-3 or TRBV12-4 and TRBJ1-3; the D is unclear. The CDR3 contains 13 residues. V was pared by 5 bases and J by 4 bases, with 9 bases between. CDR3 nucleotides: TGTGCCAGCAGTCCGCCAATGGGAAACACCATATATTTT. Protein sequence: CASSPPMGNTIYF.

With respect to this clonotype: Compared with germline, one end of the junction differs, possibly owing to a read error. The chain combines TRBV29-1 with TRBJ1-5; 8 nucleotides agree with TRBD1. This CDR3 has 14 residues. Germline V gene lookup returns CDR1 SQVTM and CDR2 ANQGSEA. CDR3: CSVSTGDSNQPQHF. The CDR3 DNA reads as TGCAGCGTGTCGACAGGGGATAGCAATCAGCCACAGCATTTT.

The chain employs TRBV5-1 and TRBJ2-3; 8 nucleotides align to TRBD2. The CDR3 totals 15 residues. The junction had 7 bases not matched to a gene; V was cut back by 5 bases and J by 2 bases. Germline V gene lookup returns CDR1 SGHRS and CDR2 YFSETQ. CDR3 nucleotide sequence: TGCGCCAGCAGACCCGGGACTAGGCCCACAGATACGCAGTATTTT. This sequence encodes CASRPGTRPTDTQYF.

Only a few counts were recorded for this clonotype. V is TRBV20-1 and J is TRBJ2-3; possible D gene TRBD1, 6 bases. Trimming removed 7 bases at V and 6 bases at J, with 14 bases between. The CDR3 covers 12 residues. CDR1 and CDR2 (germline): DFQATT, SNEGSKA (reference sequence). The CDR3 DNA is TGCAGTGTGGGGGCGTTAGGGGATACGCAGTATTTT. The encoded protein is CSVGALGDTQYF.

This chain joins TRBV29-1 and TRBJ2-2; D gene unclear. The germline V and J ends were trimmed by 0 bases and 4 bases, with 3 bases remaining between them. Germline V lookup: CDR1 SQVTM, CDR2 ANQGSEA. The CDR3 length is 12 residues. CDR3 region: CSVEDPTGELFF. CDR3 sequence (DNA): TGCAGCGTTGAAGATCCCACCGGGGAGCTGTTTTTT.

The genes are TRBV20-1 and TRBJ2-7; 8 bases match TRBD2. V dropped 5 bases and J dropped 5; count of bases not matched to a gene: 11. The CDR3 is made up of 14 amino acids. Germline V lookup: CDR1 DFQATT, CDR2 SNEGSKA (reference sequence). The CDR3 DNA sequence: TGCAGTGCTCATGCGGTGACTAGCGTCAACGAGCAGTACTTC. Residues: CSAHAVTSVNEQYF.

CDR3 sequence: CASSEARKTQYF. For the CDR3, the DNA is TGTGCCAGCAGTGAAGCGCGGAAGACCCAGTACTTC. The genes are TRBV2 and TRBJ2-5, with D hard to call. CDR3 length: 12 amino acids. The V gene's germline CDR1 is SNHLY and CDR2 FYNNEI. V was pared by 0 bases and J by 6 bases, with 5 bases between.

The gene calls are TRBV29-1 and TRBJ1-2; 7 positions match TRBD1. The CDR3 has 11 amino acids. Germline values: CDR1 SQVTM, CDR2 ANQGSEA. Losses at the gene ends were 0 bases for V and 12 bases for J; bases not matched to a gene: 4. CDR3: CSVEEGTEDTF. CDR3 in DNA: TGCAGCGTTGAAGAAGGGACAGAGGACACCTTC.

This clonotype was seen a handful of times. V usage is TRBV12-3 or TRBV12-4 and J usage is TRBJ2-1; D is uncertain. V lost 5 bases and J 9 bases, leaving 20 bases between the germline ends. The CDR3 loop spans 15 amino acids. CDR3: CASSPIRRHTGEQFF. The DNA of the CDR3 is TGTGCCAGCAGTCCTATTAGGCGACATACGGGTGAGCAGTTCTTC.

This clonotype has more than one count but fewer than ten. The V and J genes are TRBV27 and TRBJ1-1, with D perhaps matching TRBD1 (5 bases). Germline lookup yields CDR1 MNHEY and CDR2 SMNVEV (reference sequence). The CDR3 runs to 13 residues. Trimming removed 10 bases from V and 3 bases from J, with 15 bases in between. The CDR3 is CAIPSGADTEAFF. Here the CDR3 DNA reads TGTGCCATCCCCTCCGGGGCCGACACTGAAGCTTTCTTT.

This chain joins TRBV5-4 and TRBJ2-5; 7 nucleotides match TRBD2. The V gene end was trimmed by 4 bases and the J gene end by 5 bases; junction bases not matched to a gene: 11. The germline gives CDR1 SGHNT, CDR2 YYREEE (reference sequence). The CDR3 contains 15 residues. Written as DNA, the CDR3 is TGTGCCAGCAGCCCGGCCGGGACTACCAAGGAGACCCAGTACTTC. It is translated as CASSPAGTTKETQYF.

This clonotype was observed a few times. The rearrangement uses TRBV29-1 and TRBJ2-3; no firm D call. The V and J ends lost 8 bases and 6 bases respectively, with 9 bases between them. CDR1 is SQVTM, CDR2 ANQGSEA, per germline. The CDR3 is 10 amino acids. The CDR3 region has the DNA TGCAGCTTGATGGGGGATACGCAGTATTTT. This codes for CSLMGDTQYF.

The V call is TRBV12-3 or TRBV12-4, the J call TRBJ2-5; a possible D gene is TRBD1 (6 bases). The CDR3 has 13 residues. V was trimmed by 9 bases and J by 2 bases, leaving 13 bases between them. In DNA, the CDR3 is TGTGCCAGTAAACGGGACATACAAGAGACCCAGTACTTC. Translation gives CASKRDIQETQYF.

This clonotype was observed a few times. The CDR3 protein is CAIRGTGFHEQYF. The CDR3 DNA reads as TGTGCCATCCGAGGGACAGGATTCCACGAGCAGTACTTC. The J gene is TRBJ2-7, the V gene TRBV10-3, with TRBD1 identical over 8 bases. The CDR3 contains 13 residues. The ends lost 8 bases at V and 5 bases at J; junction bases unmatched: 8. Germline values: CDR1 ENHRY, CDR2 SYGVKD.

CDR3 residues: CASSLVVGTGELFF. The DNA for the CDR3 is TGTGCCAGCAGCTTAGTGGTCGGAACCGGGGAGCTGTTTTTT. This chain uses TRBV7-9 with TRBJ2-2, with D unclear. V lost 1 base and J lost 5, with 8 bases in between. This CDR3 region has 14 residues. Per the germline V gene, CDR1 is SEHNR and CDR2 is FQNEAQ (reference sequence).

The chain employs TRBV10-3 and TRBJ1-1; tentative D call: TRBD1 (5 bases). The germline V gene encodes CDR1 ENHRY and CDR2 SYGVKD. The CDR3 runs to 13 residues. V lost 10 bases and J 3 bases, leaving 15 bases between the germline ends. CDR3 nucleotides: TGTGCCACCAACCCCGGGGCGGACACTGAAGCTTTCTTT. Translation: CATNPGADTEAFF.

Only a few counts were recorded for this clonotype. The chain uses TRBV6-1 and TRBJ2-5; possibly TRBD1 or TRBD2 for D (6 bases each). Trimming took 3 bases from V and 5 from J, leaving 13 bases between them. The CDR3 runs 14 residues. The germline V gene has CDR1 MNHNS and CDR2 SASEGT. The CDR3 region has the DNA TGTGCCAGCAGTGACCTGGGGGGCCGCGAGACCCAGTACTTC. Translation: CASSDLGGRETQYF.

This chain connects TRBV5-4 to TRBJ2-7; D is uncertain. This CDR3 is 12 amino acids long. Germline V gene sequence: CDR1 SGHNT, CDR2 YYREEE (reference sequence). Trimming cost V 3 bases and J 6 bases, with 10 bases left between them. The CDR3 spells CASSWPESEQYF. The DNA for the CDR3 is TGTGCCAGCAGCTGGCCGGAGTCCGAGCAGTACTTC.

The genes are TRBV29-1 and TRBJ2-1; 9 positions agree with TRBD2. The germline V gene has CDR1 SQVTM and CDR2 ANQGSEA. V lost 7 bases, J lost 1 base, and 2 bases stayed unmatched. The CDR3 length is 13 residues. Here the CDR3 DNA reads TGCAGCGCCCTAGCGGGGTCCTACAATGAGCAGTTCTTC. Protein sequence: CSALAGSYNEQFF.

This clonotype was found a few times. V and J are TRBV29-1 and TRBJ1-2, with TRBD1 identical over 7 bases. The trim removed 5 bases at V and 7 bases at J, leaving 7 bases unmatched. Germline CDR1 SQVTM, CDR2 ANQGSEA. This CDR3 is 12 amino acids long. CDR3 loop: CSVSEGAAGYTF. In nucleotides, the CDR3 is TGCAGCGTTTCCGAGGGGGCGGCTGGCTACACCTTC.

This chain links TRBV7-6 with TRBJ1-3; possibly TRBD1 for D (6 bases). V was cut by 7 bases and J by 1 base, with 14 bases left in between. Germline lookup yields CDR1 SGHVS and CDR2 FNYEAQ. The CDR3 consists of 15 residues. CDR3 sequence reads: CASTRGGQSGNTIYF. The CDR3 nucleotides read TGTGCCAGCACCCGAGGGGGGCAATCTGGAAACACCATATATTTT. Full variable domain (rest looked up from reference TRBV7-6 and TRBJ1-3): GAGVSQSPRYKVTKRGQDVALRCDPISGHVSLYWYRQALGQGPEFLTYFNYEAQQDKSGLPNDRFSAERPEGSISTLTIQRTEQRDSAMYRCASTRGGQSGNTIYFGEGSWLTVV.

This clonotype has just a few counts. The rearrangement joins TRBV24-1 to TRBJ2-7; D is perhaps TRBD2 (6 bases). The CDR3 length is 14 residues. V was trimmed by 8 bases and J by 3 bases, leaving 16 bases between them. The germline V gene has CDR1 KGHDR and CDR2 SFDVKD. The CDR3: CATTRRRGRYEQYF. The CDR3 DNA reads as TGTGCCACCACCAGAAGGCGGGGTCGCTACGAGCAGTACTTC.

This clonotype has just a few counts. V gene TRBV12-3 or TRBV12-4 combines with J gene TRBJ1-2; no firm D call. Trimming cost V 6 bases and J 1 base, with 9 bases left between them. The CDR3 is 13 residues long. The CDR3 coding sequence is TGTGCCAGCAGCCCCGGGTTTAACTATGGCTACACCTTC. It yields the protein CASSPGFNYGYTF.

This clonotype was seen only once. This sequence joins TRBV4-1 and TRBJ2-7, with TRBD1 identical over 7 bases. The CDR3 extends over 14 amino acids. With V trimmed by 5 bases and J by 1 base, 5 bases remained unmatched. Germline V gene sequence: CDR1 MGHRA, CDR2 YSYEKL. The CDR3 loop reads CASSEHRGSYEQYF. CDR3 nucleotides: TGCGCCAGCAGCGAGCACAGGGGATCCTACGAGCAGTACTTC.

This clonotype was seen more than once but under ten times. The chain recombines TRBV14 with TRBJ1-1, with unresolved D. Germline V gives CDR1 SGHDN, CDR2 FVKESK. The germline V and J ends were trimmed by 0 bases and 0 bases, with 11 bases remaining between them. This CDR3 has 16 residues. As DNA, the CDR3 is TGTGCCAGCAGCCAAGAGTTTAACACCCTGAACACTGAAGCTTTCTTT. This gives the protein CASSQEFNTLNTEAFF.

This chain links TRBV6-6 with TRBJ2-2; D is perhaps TRBD1 or TRBD2 (7 bases each). V lost 7 bases, J lost 4 bases, and 16 bases lay in between. Germline assignment: CDR1 MNHNY and CDR2 SVGAGI (reference sequence). CDR3 size: 15 residues. CDR3 sequence: CASIQGGAGTGELFF. The DNA of the CDR3 is TGTGCCAGCATTCAGGGGGGGGCGGGCACCGGGGAGCTGTTTTTT.

The chain combines TRBV5-1 with TRBJ2-3; 10 bases map to TRBD2. V was pared by 5 bases and J by 2 bases, with 14 bases of the junction left unmatched. The CDR3 has 18 amino acids. Germline CDR1 and CDR2: SGHRS and YFSETQ. CDR3 region: CASRQRASGSGYTDTQYF. The CDR3, as DNA: TGCGCCAGCAGACAGAGGGCTAGCGGGAGCGGCTACACAGATACGCAGTATTTT. The variable domain in full, completed from reference TRBV5-1 and TRBJ2-3, reads KAGVTQTPRYLIKTRGQQVTLSCSPISGHRSVSWYQQTPGQGLQFLFEYFSETQRNKGNFPGRFSGRQFSNSRSEMNVSTLELGDSALYLCASRQRASGSGYTDTQYFGPGTRLTVL.

This chain joins TRBV11-2 and TRBJ1-1; D gene unclear. Per the germline V gene, CDR1 is SGHAT and CDR2 is FQNNGV. The CDR3 sequence is 12 residues long. The ends were cut back, 1 base at V and 8 bases at J, with 8 bases in the middle. CDR3 amino acids: CASSLGLLEAFF. CDR3 nucleotide sequence: TGTGCCAGCAGCTTAGGATTGCTGGAAGCTTTCTTT.